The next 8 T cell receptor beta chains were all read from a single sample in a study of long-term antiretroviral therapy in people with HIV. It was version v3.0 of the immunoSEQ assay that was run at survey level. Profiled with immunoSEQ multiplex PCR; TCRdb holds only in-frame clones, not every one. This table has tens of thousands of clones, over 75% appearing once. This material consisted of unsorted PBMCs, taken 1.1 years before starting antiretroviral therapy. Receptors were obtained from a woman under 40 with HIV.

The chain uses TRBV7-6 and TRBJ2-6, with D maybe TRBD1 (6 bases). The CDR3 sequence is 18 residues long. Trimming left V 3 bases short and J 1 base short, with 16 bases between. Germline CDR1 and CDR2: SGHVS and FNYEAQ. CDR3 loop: CASSFSRRGGSGANVLTF. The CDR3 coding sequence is TGTGCCAGCAGCTTTTCCAGGCGAGGGGGTTCTGGGGCCAACGTCCTGACTTTC.

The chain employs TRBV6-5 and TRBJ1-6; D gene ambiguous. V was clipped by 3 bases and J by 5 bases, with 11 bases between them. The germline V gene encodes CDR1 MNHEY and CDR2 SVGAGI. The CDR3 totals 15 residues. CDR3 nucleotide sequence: TGTGCCAGCAGTTATTTGGGAGGCCATAATTCACCCCTCCACTTT. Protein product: CASSYLGGHNSPLHF.

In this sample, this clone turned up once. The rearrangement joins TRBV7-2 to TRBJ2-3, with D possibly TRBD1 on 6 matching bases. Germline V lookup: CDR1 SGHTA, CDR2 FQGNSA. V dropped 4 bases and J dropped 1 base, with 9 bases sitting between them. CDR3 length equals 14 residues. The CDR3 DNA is TGTGCCAGCAGCTCAGGGGTGGGCACAGATACGCAGTATTTT. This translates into CASSSGVGTDTQYF.

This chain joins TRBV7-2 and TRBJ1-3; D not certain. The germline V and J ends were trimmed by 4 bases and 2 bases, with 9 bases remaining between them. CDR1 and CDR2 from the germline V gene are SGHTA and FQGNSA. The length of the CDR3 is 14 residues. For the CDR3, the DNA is TGTGCCAGCAGCTCCCGGATTACTGGAAACACCATATATTTT. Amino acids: CASSSRITGNTIYF.

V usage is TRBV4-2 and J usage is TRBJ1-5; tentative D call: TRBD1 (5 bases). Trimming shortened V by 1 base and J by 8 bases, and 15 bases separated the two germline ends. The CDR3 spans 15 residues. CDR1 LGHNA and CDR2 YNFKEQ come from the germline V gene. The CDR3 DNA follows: TGTGCCAGCAGCCAAGGTACAGGTAACCAGGAGCCCCAGCATTTT. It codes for CASSQGTGNQEPQHF.

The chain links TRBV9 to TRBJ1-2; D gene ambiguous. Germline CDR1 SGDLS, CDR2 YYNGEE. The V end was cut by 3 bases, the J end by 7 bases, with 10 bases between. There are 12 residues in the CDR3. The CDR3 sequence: CASSGEGGGYTF. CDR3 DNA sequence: TGTGCCAGCAGCGGGGAGGGAGGTGGCTACACCTTC.

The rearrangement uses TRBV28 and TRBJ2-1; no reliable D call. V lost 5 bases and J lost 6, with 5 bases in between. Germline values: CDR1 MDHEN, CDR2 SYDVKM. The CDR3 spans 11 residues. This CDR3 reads CASSHGNEQFF. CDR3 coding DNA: TGTGCCAGCAGTCACGGCAATGAGCAGTTCTTC. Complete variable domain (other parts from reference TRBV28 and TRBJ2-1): DVKVTQSSRYLVKRTGEKVFLECVQDMDHENMFWYRQDPGLGLRLIYFSYDVKMKEKGDIPEGYSVSREKKERFSLILESASTNQTSMYLCASSHGNEQFFGPGTRLTVL.

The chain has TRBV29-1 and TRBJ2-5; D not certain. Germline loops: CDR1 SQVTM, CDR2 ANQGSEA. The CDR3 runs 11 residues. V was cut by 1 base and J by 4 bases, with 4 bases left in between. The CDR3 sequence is CSVEGLETQYF. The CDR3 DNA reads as TGCAGCGTTGAAGGCTTAGAGACCCAGTACTTC.